Below, 6 T cell receptor beta chains from the same sample are listed, as sequenced in a study of shared clonotypes between healthy human individuals. Sequencing used immunoSEQ multiplex PCR; TCRdb keeps in-frame clones, though not all of them. The profile shows hundreds of thousands of clones, 97% of them singletons. Sequencing used naive CD4+ T cells sorted from blood. Subset: CD45RA+ positively selected. The receptors were gathered from a woman aged 30 to 39 in good health.

This clone has only one observation. The chain recombines TRBV27 with TRBJ2-7; D not resolved. Trimming stripped 11 bases from V and 5 bases from J, with 19 bases between. This CDR3 spans 13 amino acids. CDR1 MNHEY and CDR2 SMNVEV come from the germline V gene (reference sequence). DNA of the CDR3: TGTGCCGGCAAGCTAGACGGCATGGACGAGCAGTACTTC. Amino acids: CAGKLDGMDEQYF.

The chain has TRBV6-1 and TRBJ2-7; a weak D match, TRBD2 (6 bases). Germline CDR1 and CDR2: MNHNS and SASEGT. V was shortened by 2 bases and J by 0 bases, with 14 bases between the two germline ends. CDR3 length equals 16 residues. CDR3 amino acids: CASSELGSGLSYEQYF. The CDR3 DNA reads TGTGCCAGCAGTGAATTAGGTAGCGGTCTCTCCTACGAGCAGTACTTC.

The gene calls are TRBV7-2 and TRBJ2-7; tentatively, D is TRBD1 (5 bases). Germline values: CDR1 SGHTA, CDR2 FQGNSA. The V end was cut by 2 bases, the J end by 2 bases, with 10 bases between. There are 14 residues in the CDR3. The CDR3 loop is CASSLRTPAYEQYF. Written as DNA, the CDR3 is TGTGCCAGCAGCTTAAGGACACCTGCCTACGAGCAGTACTTC.

V gene TRBV5-6 combines with J gene TRBJ1-1; TRBD1 agrees at 8 bases. After removal of 4 bases from V and 5 bases from J, the junction contained 10 bases not matched to a gene. This CDR3 spans 15 amino acids. The germline V gene encodes CDR1 SGHDT and CDR2 YYEEEE. CDR3 DNA sequence: TGTGCCAGCAGCCCAGGTACAGGGGGACGAACTGAAGCTTTCTTT. Amino acid sequence: CASSPGTGGRTEAFF.

CDR3 in DNA: TGTGCCAGTAGTAGCTCTGCGGGGACAGATACGCAGTATTTT. Translated, it gives CASSSSAGTDTQYF. The chain has TRBV19 and TRBJ2-3; perhaps TRBD2 as D (6 bases). V lost 4 bases and J 3 bases, leaving 11 bases between the germline ends. This CDR3 region has 14 residues. Germline V gives CDR1 LNHDA, CDR2 SQIVND (reference sequence).

The CDR3 DNA reads as TGCGCCAGCAGCCAAGTGGGACTAGAAATCACAGATACGCAGTATTTT. Amino acid sequence: CASSQVGLEITDTQYF. The chain links TRBV4-1 to TRBJ2-3; 8 bases match TRBD2. The CDR3 has 16 residues. Trimming removed 1 base from V and 2 bases from J; junction bases left unmatched: 5. Germline loops: CDR1 MGHRA, CDR2 YSYEKL.